This entry features one TCR beta chain sequence. V lost 3 bases, J lost 4 bases, and 18 bases lay in between. CDR1 and CDR2 from the germline V gene are MNHNS and SASEGT. The CDR3 covers 16 residues. These data belong to a study of control samples from healthy donors and cancer patients. Assay used: immunoSEQ multiplex PCR; TCRdb lists only in-frame clones, some missing. Its table lists some 180,000 clones. V is TRBV6-1 and J is TRBJ1-2, with D perhaps matching TRBD1 (5 bases). The source is a woman aged 30 to 39 in good health. The specimen was blood. In DNA, the CDR3 is TGTGCCAGCAGTGATTCATTCTGGGGGTTTTTCTATGGCTACACCTTC. It codes for CASSDSFWGFFYGYTF.